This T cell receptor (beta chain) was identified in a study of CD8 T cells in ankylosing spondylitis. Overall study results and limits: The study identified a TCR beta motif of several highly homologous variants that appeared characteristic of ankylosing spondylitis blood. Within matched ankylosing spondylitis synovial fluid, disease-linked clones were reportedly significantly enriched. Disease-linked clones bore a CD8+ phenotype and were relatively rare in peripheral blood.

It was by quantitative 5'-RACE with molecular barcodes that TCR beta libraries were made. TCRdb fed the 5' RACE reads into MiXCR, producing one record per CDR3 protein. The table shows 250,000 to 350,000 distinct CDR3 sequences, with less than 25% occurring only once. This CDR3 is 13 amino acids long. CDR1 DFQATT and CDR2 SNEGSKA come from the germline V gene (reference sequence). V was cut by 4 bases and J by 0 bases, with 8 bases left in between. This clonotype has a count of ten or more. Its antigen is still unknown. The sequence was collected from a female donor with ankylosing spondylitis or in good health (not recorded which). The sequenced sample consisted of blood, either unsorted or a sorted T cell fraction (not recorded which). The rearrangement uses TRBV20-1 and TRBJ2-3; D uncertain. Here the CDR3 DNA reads TGCAGTGCTACAGATCCAAGCACAGATACGCAGTATTTT. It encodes CSATDPSTDTQYF.